This T cell receptor beta chain is drawn from a study of vaccination and CD4 T cells after COVID-19. In the study overall: A vaccine, either BNT162b2 or mRNA-1273, was given to participants in two doses. The post-COVID sampling time was a median roughly 100 days after diagnosis, ranging from 35 to 161. From HCoV-229E, HCoV-OC43, HCoV-NL63 and SARS-CoV-2, overlapping spike peptides were used to stimulate the cells.

Treatment indicated: roughly 10-day PBMC culture with coronavirus spike peptide pools or control peptides (ViraFEST assay). Losses at the gene ends were 3 bases for V and 5 bases for J; bases not matched to a gene: 11. Germline CDR1 SGHNT, CDR2 YYREEE (reference sequence). CDR3 length: 17 residues. Sequencing of DNA taken from cultured CD4+ T cells relied on the Oncomine TCR Beta short-read assay. TCRdb passed the PCR reads through MiXCR, listing each CDR3 protein once. The sample lists 12,000 or so distinct CDR3 sequences; 30% to 35% were seen once. With regard to this clonotype: Its antigen is currently unknown.

The study, taken as a whole, reports: Clonotypes reactive to SARS-CoV-2 had a median that went up from 21 to 38, but not significantly.

The receptor was isolated from a human donor who received a COVID-19 vaccine. The specimen comprised CD4+ T cells from blood, cultured in vitro, sampled before SARS-CoV-2 vaccination. The chain combines TRBV5-4 with TRBJ2-2; the match to TRBD2 covers 9 bases. CDR3 nucleotides: TGTGCCAGCAGCTCGAACCTAGCGGGGAGAGGGACCGGGGAGCTGTTTTTT. Translation gives CASSSNLAGRGTGELFF.